The rows below give T cell receptor beta chains drawn from one sample of a study of breast tumors, draining lymph nodes, adjacent tissues. TCRdb re-called the multiplex PCR reads with MiXCR, one entry per CDR3 protein. The sample includes approximately 19,000 distinct CDR3 sequences, roughly 50% of them seen just once. Source material: breast tumor tissue. These receptors all come from a female donor with breast cancer. Some clones in this sample may be carry-over from other donors' samples. Both conserved end residues are part of each CDR3. A D gene is named only where the DNA matches it firmly. The size entry is marked missing in some rows and otherwise reads once, few, many or a size class.

clone_size	cdr3_length	j_call	d_call	v_call	cdr3_nt	cdr3_aa
many	15	TRBJ1-3	TRBD1	TRBV28	TGTGCCACCAGGACAGGGACTGTCTCTGGAAACACCATATATTTT	CATRTGTVSGNTIYF
medium-sized	16	TRBJ2-7	TRBD2	TRBV4-1	TGCGCCAGCAGCCAGGGTAGCGGGAGGGCCACTTACGAGCAGTACTTC	CASSQGSGRATYEQYF
NA	14	TRBJ2-1	TRBD2	TRBV7-2	TGTGCCAGCAGCTTAGGACTAGCGGACAATGAGCAGTTCTTC	CASSLGLADNEQFF
NA	17	TRBJ1-1	NA	TRBV12-3/TRBV12-4	TGTGCCAGCAGCTACATACCGCTCCGGGACCTGAACACTGAAGCTTTCTTT	CASSYIPLRDLNTEAFF
medium-sized	17	TRBJ2-3	NA	TRBV7-8	TGTGCCAGCAGCTTAACTTCCAGCGGCCCTAGCACAGATACGCAGTATTTT	CASSLTSSGPSTDTQYF
medium-sized	15	TRBJ2-7	TRBD2	TRBV11-2	TGTGCCAGCAGCTCTAGCGGGGGAAACTCCTACGAGCAGTACTTC	CASSSSGGNSYEQYF
many	13	TRBJ2-1	NA	TRBV11-3	TGTGCCAGCAGCTTAGGGGGGCCCAATGAGCAGTTCTTC	CASSLGGPNEQFF
NA	14	TRBJ2-7	NA	TRBV20-1	TGCAGTGCTGCCGGACAGACCCTTTCCTCCGAGCAGTACTTC	CSAAGQTLSSEQYF
many	15	TRBJ2-7	NA	TRBV5-8	TGTGCCAGCAGCTTGGTTAGCATCGGGGTGGGGGAGCAGTACTTC	CASSLVSIGVGEQYF
NA	11	TRBJ1-1	NA	TRBV10-3	TGTGCCATCAGAGGGACTACTGAAGCTTTCTTT	CAIRGTTEAFF
many	18	TRBJ2-5	TRBD1	TRBV5-1	TGCGCCAGCAGCTTGCATGGACAGGGGGCGTCCTTCCAAGAGACCCAGTACTTC	CASSLHGQGASFQETQYF
NA	16	TRBJ2-3	TRBD2	TRBV2	TGTGCCAGCAGTGAAACCCTAGCGGGAGAAACGGATACGCAGTATTTT	CASSETLAGETDTQYF
many	15	TRBJ2-2	NA	TRBV6-5	TGTGCCAGCAGTGGGGCTTTGGGCAGCACCGGGGAGCTGTTTTTT	CASSGALGSTGELFF
many	16	TRBJ2-7	NA	TRBV15	TGTGCCACCAGCAGAGTTCTACCGGGATCCGGAGGCGAGCAGTACTTC	CATSRVLPGSGGEQYF
many	13	TRBJ2-5	NA	TRBV6-1	TGTGCCAGCAGGCGGGTCGGACAAGAGACCCAGTACTTC	CASRRVGQETQYF
once	14	TRBJ2-7	NA	TRBV10-3	TGTGCCATCAGTGAGGCGGTCAGGGACTACGAGCAGTACTTC	CAISEAVRDYEQYF
NA	15	TRBJ2-7	TRBD2	TRBV5-4	TGTGCCAGCAGCCCCCTAGCGGCAGGAAGCTACGAGCAGTACTTC	CASSPLAAGSYEQYF
medium-sized	15	TRBJ2-5	TRBD2	TRBV24-1	TGTGCCACCAGCCGAGGACTAGCGGGAGTAGAGACCCAGTACTTC	CATSRGLAGVETQYF
NA	13	TRBJ2-3	TRBD2	TRBV20-1	TGCAGTGCTTCTATCGGGGGGTCGAATAAGCAGTATTTT	CSASIGGSNKQYF
NA	17	TRBJ2-5	TRBD2	TRBV5-4	TGTGCCAGCAGCTTTGGACTAGCGGGTACGAACGGGGAGACCCAGTACTTC	CASSFGLAGTNGETQYF
NA	15	TRBJ1-6	TRBD1	TRBV9	TGTGCCAGCAGCTTAGAGGACAGGTATGATTCACCCCTCCACTTT	CASSLEDRYDSPLHF
NA	15	TRBJ1-5	NA	TRBV6-1	TGTGCCAGCAGTGAACACACTTCGAAACTTCAGCCCCAGCATTTT	CASSEHTSKLQPQHF
many	14	TRBJ2-6	NA	TRBV18	TGTGCCAGCCGACAGGACTCTGGGGCCAACGTCCTGACTTTC	CASRQDSGANVLTF
NA	14	TRBJ2-5	NA	TRBV9	TGTGCCAGCAGCCCTCAGACTGCACAAGAGACCCAGTACTTC	CASSPQTAQETQYF
few	15	TRBJ1-2	TRBD1	TRBV4-1	TGCGCCAGCAGCCAAACAACAGGGGAACAATATGGCTACACCTTC	CASSQTTGEQYGYTF
medium-sized	15	TRBJ2-2	TRBD1	TRBV25-1	TGTGCCAGCAGTGTACCGGACAGGGACGCCGGGGAGCTGTTTTTT	CASSVPDRDAGELFF
NA	18	TRBJ2-2	NA	TRBV4-3	TGCGCCAGCAGCCAAGCCCGGGTGTTTCTGAAGAACACCGGGGAGCTGTTTTTT	CASSQARVFLKNTGELFF
many	14	TRBJ2-4	NA	TRBV7-2	TGTGCCAGCAGCCTTACTAGCATTCGCAACATTCAGTACTTC	CASSLTSIRNIQYF
many	16	TRBJ1-6	NA	TRBV14	TGTGCCAGCAGCACACATATTCCCTTTCGCCACTCACCCCTCCACTTT	CASSTHIPFRHSPLHF
many	14	TRBJ1-2	TRBD1	TRBV5-6	TGTGCCAGCGCCCGGGACAGGAGAAACTATGGCTACACCTTC	CASARDRRNYGYTF
NA	16	TRBJ2-3	TRBD2	TRBV6-4	TGTGCCATCAGTGGGAGGACTAGCGGGAGGACAGATACGCAGTATTTT	CAISGRTSGRTDTQYF
NA	14	TRBJ2-3	TRBD2	TRBV5-4	TGTGCCAGCAGCTTGATCGGGAGGCCAGATACGCAGTATTTT	CASSLIGRPDTQYF
NA	16	TRBJ2-3	NA	TRBV7-2	TGTGCCAGCAGCTTAGCGCTTGGCGGGGCGGGGGATACGCAGTATTTT	CASSLALGGAGDTQYF
many	13	TRBJ2-7	NA	TRBV6-5	TGTGCCAGCAGGCTGGGGGTTACCTACGAGCAGTACTTC	CASRLGVTYEQYF
many	20	TRBJ2-1	TRBD2	TRBV20-1	TGCAGTGCTAGAGATGTCTCTAGCGGGAGGTCCAGGGACACATTGAATGAGCAGTTCTTC	CSARDVSSGRSRDTLNEQFF
many	15	TRBJ2-7	TRBD1	TRBV28	TGTGCCAGCAGTTCCGGACAGGGGTTGTCCTACGAGCAGTACTTC	CASSSGQGLSYEQYF
many	14	TRBJ2-3	NA	TRBV6-2/TRBV6-3	TGTGCCAGCAGTCACGGTGCTAGCACAGATACGCAGTATTTT	CASSHGASTDTQYF
many	14	TRBJ2-2	TRBD2	TRBV10-1	TGCGCCAGCAGAGGTAGCGGGAGTTCCGGGGAGCTGTTTTTT	CASRGSGSSGELFF
NA	17	TRBJ2-7	TRBD1	TRBV7-9	TGTGCCAGCAGCTTGCTCGGACAGGCAGGGAAGTCCTACGAGCAGTACTTC	CASSLLGQAGKSYEQYF
NA	17	TRBJ2-5	TRBD2	TRBV10-1	TGCGCCAGAAGGGGGGTGACTAGCGGGAGCCATAAAGAGACCCAGTACTTC	CARRGVTSGSHKETQYF
many	14	TRBJ2-7	NA	TRBV27	TGTGCCAGCAGTCCTTATACGCCGGGGTACGAGCAGTACTTC	CASSPYTPGYEQYF
NA	14	TRBJ2-2	TRBD1	TRBV11-2	TGTGCCAGCAGCTTAGGCAGGGGGCGCGAGGGGCTGTTTTTT	CASSLGRGREGLFF
NA	16	TRBJ1-4	TRBD1	TRBV25-1	TGTGCCAGCAGTGAATACGGAACAGGGGTGCGTGAAAAACTGTTTTTT	CASSEYGTGVREKLFF
NA	17	TRBJ2-6	TRBD1	TRBV20-1	TGCAGTGCTACCGGGACAGGGAAGAGCTCTGGGGCCAACGTCCTGACTTTC	CSATGTGKSSGANVLTF
NA	14	TRBJ1-1	TRBD1	TRBV5-4	TGTGCCAGCAGCAGACAGGGACTAGGGACTGAAGCTTTCTTT	CASSRQGLGTEAFF
NA	14	TRBJ2-3	NA	TRBV6-6	TGTGCCAGCAGTTACGGGCGGAGCACAGATACGCAGTATTTT	CASSYGRSTDTQYF
many	15	TRBJ2-1	NA	TRBV7-9	TGTGCCAGCGGCCCCCCGGGGAGCTCCTACAATGAGCAGTTCTTC	CASGPPGSSYNEQFF
NA	17	TRBJ2-7	TRBD2	TRBV20-1	TGCAGTGCTAGAGGCGGACTAGCGAGACCCAACGCCTACGAGCAGTACTTC	CSARGGLARPNAYEQYF
NA	16	TRBJ2-7	TRBD2	TRBV6-6	TGTGCCAGCGGACAAACTAGCGCCCGAAGCTCCTACGAGCAGTACTTC	CASGQTSARSSYEQYF
NA	14	TRBJ1-5	NA	TRBV7-2	TGTGCCAGCAGCTTAGCGGTCAGGGAGCAGCCCCAGCATTTT	CASSLAVREQPQHF
medium-sized	15	TRBJ2-7	NA	TRBV9	TGTGCCAGCAGCGTAGCGGTTGGGAACCCCTACGAGCAGTACTTC	CASSVAVGNPYEQYF
NA	16	TRBJ2-7	TRBD2	TRBV19	TGTGCCAGTAGTATAGCGGGAGGGCTGGTATCAGACGAGCAGTACTTC	CASSIAGGLVSDEQYF
NA	16	TRBJ2-2	TRBD2	TRBV7-9	TGTGCCAGCAGCCCTCCGGGACTAGCGGGAGGGCCCGCACCCTCGTTT	CASSPPGLAGGPAPSF
many	14	TRBJ2-1	TRBD1	TRBV6-4	TGTGCCAGCAGTGACGGACAGGGGAACAATGAGCAGTTCTTC	CASSDGQGNNEQFF